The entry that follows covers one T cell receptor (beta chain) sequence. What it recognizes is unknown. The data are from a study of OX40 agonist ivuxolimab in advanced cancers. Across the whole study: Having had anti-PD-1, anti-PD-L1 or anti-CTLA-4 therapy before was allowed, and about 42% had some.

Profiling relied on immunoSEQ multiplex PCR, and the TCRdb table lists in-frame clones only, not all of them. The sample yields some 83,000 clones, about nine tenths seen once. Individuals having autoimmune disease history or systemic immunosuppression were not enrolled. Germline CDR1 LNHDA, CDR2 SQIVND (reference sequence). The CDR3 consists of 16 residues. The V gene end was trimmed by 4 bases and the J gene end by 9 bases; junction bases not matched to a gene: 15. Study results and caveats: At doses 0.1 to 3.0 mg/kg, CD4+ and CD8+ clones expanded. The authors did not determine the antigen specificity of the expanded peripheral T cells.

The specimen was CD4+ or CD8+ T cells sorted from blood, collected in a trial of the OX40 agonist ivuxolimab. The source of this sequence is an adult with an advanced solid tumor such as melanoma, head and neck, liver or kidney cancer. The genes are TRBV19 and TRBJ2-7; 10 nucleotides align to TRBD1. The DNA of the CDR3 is TGTGCCAGTAGTACAATTTTAGGACAGGGGGACACCCCGCAGTACTTC. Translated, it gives CASSTILGQGDTPQYF.